This T cell receptor (beta chain) was observed in a study of blood T cell repertoires in COVID-19. Method: immunoSEQ multiplex PCR; TCRdb's copy keeps in-frame clones and lacks some. Altogether under 500,000 clones are present, 80% to 90% being singletons, with the ten largest covering 4% to 5.5%. The CDR3 length is 15 residues. V lost 5 bases to trimming and J lost 3 bases, with 16 bases between them. From germline, CDR1 is MDHEN and CDR2 SYDVKM. This clone was counted a single time. The rearrangement links TRBV28 to TRBJ1-1, with D unclear. The TCR sequence derives from a woman aged 25 to 39 with acute or convalescent COVID-19. Sequencing was performed on peripheral blood. CDR3 sequence reads: CASSPRGGLDTEAFF. The DNA of the CDR3 is TGTGCCAGCAGTCCTCGGGGAGGGCTGGACACTGAAGCTTTCTTT.